This T cell receptor beta chain was retrieved from a study of blood T cells in healthy people across ages. A sample-barcoded 5' primer and a J-beta primer mix were used in a second PCR of roughly 6 to 11 cycles. TCRdb re-called the 5' RACE reads with MiXCR, one entry per CDR3 protein. Among about 800,000 distinct CDR3 sequences, roughly 25% were seen once, and the ten largest hold 3% to 4.5%. The length of the CDR3 is 14 residues. Germline values: CDR1 DFQATT, CDR2 SNEGSKA (reference sequence). V lost 3 bases, J lost 6 bases, and 18 bases lay in between. This same sample was also part of a study on T cells of mothers and their children.

The sequencing input was blood. The receptor's source is a boy between 10 and 17 years old in good health. V usage is TRBV20-1 and J usage is TRBJ2-7; D not certain. This CDR3 is CSARRDIPSTEQYF. The CDR3 DNA sequence: TGCAGTGCTAGGCGCGACATTCCCTCCACCGAGCAGTACTTC.